This T cell receptor (beta chain) was recorded in a study of regulatory T cells in long-lasting Graves disease. Time point noted: newly diagnosed GD, antithyroid drugs for less than 3 months. Extracted PBMC RNA gave rise to the TCR library. Relying on iRepertoire HTBI primers and Arm-PCR of CDR3 regions, the team built TCR beta libraries. TCRdb re-called the multiplex PCR reads with MiXCR, one entry per CDR3 protein. The sample records around 480,000 distinct CDR3 sequences, roughly 15% being singletons. Germline loops: CDR1 SNHLY, CDR2 FYNNEI. CDR3 size: 14 residues. V shed 3 bases, J shed 6 bases, and the junction held 5 bases outside the gene matches. This clonotype was counted a few times. The data were also submitted as part of a second study, on T cells in Graves' hyperthyroidism and ophthalmopathy.

The material was peripheral blood mononuclear cells (PBMCs), obtained at new diagnosis, from a patient treated with antithyroid drugs. V and J are TRBV2 and TRBJ1-2; 9 positions agree with TRBD1. The origin of this receptor is a woman in her forties or fifties with Graves disease. CDR3 nucleotides: TGTGCCAGCAGTGATAGGACAGGGGTGGATGGCTACACCTTC. Translating gives CASSDRTGVDGYTF.